This TCR beta chain was recovered during a study of blood T cell repertoires in COVID-19. As for the study in general: Italy, Spain and the United States were the sources of the convalescent and acute COVID-19 samples. Sources were T cells, B-cell-depleted T cells, or PBMCs; the material itself was cDNA or gDNA.

In the authors' methods: Estimation of nucleated cell counts relied on the amplification of reference gene primers. The table came from immunoSEQ multiplex PCR; TCRdb's copy has only in-frame clones and leaves some out. That table supplies the V and J calls and clone size; D and trimming were determined from the DNA. Of 50,000 or so clones listed, about 83% were seen once; the top ten hold 16%. J was trimmed by 7 bases and V by 4 bases; bases with no gene match: 4. Germline CDR1 SGHTA, CDR2 FQGNSA. CDR3 length: 14 amino acids. The gene calls are TRBV7-2 and TRBJ2-7; 13 bases match TRBD2. Sample: peripheral blood. This clonotype was obtained from a man aged 40-50 years with acute or convalescent COVID-19. CDR3: CASSYSGLAGEQYF. The CDR3 DNA is TGTGCCAGCAGCTATTCGGGACTAGCGGGAGAGCAGTACTTC.